This T cell receptor (beta chain) is drawn from a study of human T cells and chemical hapten exposure (dated by TCRdb to the early 2020s). At the level of the whole study: For sensitization, 2% DPC in acetone was applied to a roughly 2 cm by roughly 2 cm area of upper inner arm skin. Weekly therapeutic DPC doses were additionally applied to the scalp of patients throughout the roughly 25-week study period. Blood for TCR sequencing was provided by twenty-nine alopecia patients at one to four time points (pre-sensitization, 2, 6 and 24 weeks). Patch testing on the upper back used Finn chambers containing 0.01% DPC, with scoring done after 6 days according to International Contact Dermatitis Research Group standards. Blood was sampled from patients pre-sensitization (week 0) and at 2, 6 and about 24 weeks after DPC sensitization. The study tracked peripheral blood TCR repertoire changes in vivo during primary and secondary sensitization to the hapten diphenylcyclopropenone (DPC) in alopecia patients. Alopecia areata with under or over 50% scalp involvement, alopecia totalis and alopecia universalis were represented in the patient cohort, which was mostly female. Libraries were pooled for sequencing, and variation in per-sample TCR yields was attributed mainly to small differences in library volumes within the pool.

A note on this clonotype: Its antigen is still unknown. No per-base quality is available; no much larger clone lies one base away.

What the authors observed across the whole study: Because all patients had alopecia, a presumed autoimmune disease, the immune response of the patients might differ from that of healthy individuals. A positive correlation was found between the number of PT1 expanded TCRs and patch test score, with significance reached at thresholds 8, 16 and 32 but not 4. Repeated subsampling changed both the strength of the expansion versus patch-test correlation and the threshold at which the correlation became significant. No change with DPC sensitization was found in the number of TCRs above 1 in 1000 frequency, and no evidence of global repertoire structure alterations was found. Significantly more large CDR3 similarity clusters were formed by expanded TCRs than by pre-sensitization or healthy control sets, consistent with antigen-driven responses.

Per the publication, the time point label means: patch test 3, about 24 weeks after DPC sensitization. The label giving this sample's treatment or condition can be read as: therapeutic diphenylcyclopropenone sensitization with weekly scalp DPC. At each patch-test visit, blood was drawn before the patch test was applied. To be eligible, patients had to be aged 18 to 70, diagnosed with alopecia and judged suitable for DPC therapy, while pregnant patients were excluded. Total RNA was extracted from unfractionated whole blood that had been collected in Tempus Blood RNA tubes. Libraries were made using RACE. This sample was sequenced with a NextSeq 500. During library preparation, unique molecular identifiers were attached to individual cDNA molecules so that TCRs could be counted in a quantitative, reproducible way. For every blood RNA sample, sequencing covered both the TCR alpha and TCR beta chains. In the authors' own workflow: The median number of TCRs per sample was 95,638, ranging from roughly 20,000 to 690,600. The Decombinator software suite was used to annotate the V, J and CDR3 of the TCR reads. To make PS versus PT1 abundance plots, every sample was subsampled to the same number of TCRs (28,000). TCRs were defined as expanded if absent before sensitization and observed at least eight times at the 2-week time point. TCRdb trimmed public reads at Q25 via fastp, called clones via MiXCR and kept in-frame beta chains. Rows are combined by CDR3 protein, so each entry shows the most common genes and DNA. These V and J calls are TCRdb output, not the study's own analysis. Present in this sample are more than 95,000 distinct CDR3 sequences, 27% of which were seen just once. The top ten clones comprise 9% to 12% of the sample.

V and J are truncated by 9 bases and 3 bases respectively, leaving an intervening sequence of 19 bases. The CDR3 starts with the cysteine, ends with the phenylalanine, and has 15 residues. CDR3 DNA is the only sequence kept; it has 45 bases, read in frame from the first base. CDR1 ENHRY and CDR2 SYGVKD are derived from the germline V gene. The sequence was obtained from a man aged 40-50 years with alopecia areata. Some clones in this sample may be carry-over from other donors' samples. The chain is made from TRBV10-3 and TRBJ2-3; the D match is possibly TRBD1 or TRBD2, with 5 bases aligned in each. The specimen was whole blood, collected in connection with sensitization to the hapten diphenylcyclopropenone (DPC). CDR3 reads: CAMKNPRERTDTQYF. DNA sequence: TGTGCCATGAAGAACCCCAGGGAGAGGACAGATACGCAGTATTTT.